One and the same sample provided the 9 T cell receptor beta chains below, sequenced in a study of blood T cell repertoires in COVID-19. TCRdb keeps only in-frame clones here, not all; method: immunoSEQ multiplex PCR. The sample includes 100,000 to 150,000 clones, around 89% seen only once; the top ten take approximately 4.5%. The sample consisted of peripheral blood. The receptors originated from a man aged 60-69 years with COVID-19, enrolled during active disease.

This chain uses TRBV9 with TRBJ2-1, with 14 positions matching TRBD2. This CDR3 comprises 16 residues. Germline V CDR1 and CDR2: SGDLS, YYNGEE. Germline trimming cut 0 bases from V and 4 bases from J; bases unmatched to any gene: 0. This chain's CDR3 is CASSVGTSGGYNEQFF. CDR3 nucleotide sequence: TGTGCCAGCAGCGTAGGGACTAGCGGGGGGTACAATGAGCAGTTCTTC.

The CDR3 sequence: CASSRSPTDNYEQYF. CDR3 nucleotides: TGTGCCAGCAGCCGCTCGCCGACAGACAACTACGAGCAGTACTTC. The chain employs TRBV11-2 and TRBJ2-7; D possibly corresponds to TRBD1 (5 bases). CDR1 and CDR2 from the germline V gene are SGHAT and FQNNGV. Trimming took off 5 bases at V and 3 bases at J, with 17 bases between the two ends. The CDR3 has 15 residues.

This chain links TRBV6-5 with TRBJ1-3, with D possibly matching TRBD1 (6 bases). The V gene lost 4 bases and the J gene lost 0 bases, with 13 bases spanning the gap. Germline V gene sequence: CDR1 MNHEY, CDR2 SVGAGI. The CDR3 spans 16 residues. The CDR3 DNA reads as TGTGCCAGCAGTTCCCAAAGACAGGCCTCTGGAAACACCATATATTTT. This translates into CASSSQRQASGNTIYF.

V and J are TRBV2 and TRBJ1-1; maybe TRBD1 (6 bases). This CDR3 region has 15 residues. V lost 3 bases to trimming and J lost 7 bases, with 18 bases between them. Germline V lookup: CDR1 SNHLY, CDR2 FYNNEI. The CDR3 protein is CASSESRGRTSEAFF. CDR3 DNA: TGTGCCAGCAGTGAGAGCAGGGGACGAACTAGTGAAGCTTTCTTT.

J is TRBJ1-6 and V is TRBV27; the D is unclear. Germline loops: CDR1 MNHEY, CDR2 SMNVEV (reference sequence). V lost 6 bases to trimming and J lost 0 bases, with 6 bases between them. This CDR3 has 14 amino acids. The CDR3 DNA follows: TGTGCCAGCAGGCTAAGCTCCTATAATTCACCCCTCCACTTT. Protein: CASRLSSYNSPLHF.

V usage is TRBV7-9 and J usage is TRBJ2-3; a weak D match, TRBD2 (5 bases). The CDR3 is 13 amino acids. V gave up 7 bases and J gave up 1 base, with 9 bases separating them. Per germline, CDR1 SEHNR and CDR2 FQNEAQ (reference sequence). For the CDR3, the DNA is TGTGCCAGCATCCCGGAGGGCACAGATACGCAGTATTTT. Translation gives CASIPEGTDTQYF.

CDR3 in amino acids: CASILGTGSSEAFF. CDR3 in DNA: TGTGCCAGCATACTAGGGACAGGGTCGTCGGAAGCTTTCTTT. The chain carries TRBV18 and TRBJ1-1, with 9 bases matching TRBD1. V lost 8 bases and J lost 8; bases outside the gene matches: 12. The germline V gene encodes CDR1 KGHSH and CDR2 LQKENI. This CDR3 is built from 14 residues.

This clone occurred a few times. V and J are TRBV7-2 and TRBJ1-2, with 9 positions matching TRBD1. J lost 6 bases, V lost 5 bases, and 7 bases had no gene match. The CDR3 totals 14 residues. CDR1 SGHTA and CDR2 FQGNSA come from the germline V gene. The CDR3 DNA sequence: TGTGCCAGCAGCCGCCGGACAGGGGATAATGGCTACACCTTC. As protein: CASSRRTGDNGYTF.

In its sample, this clone was seen a few times. V is TRBV7-2 and J is TRBJ2-1; a weak D match, TRBD1 (6 bases). CDR1 SGHTA and CDR2 FQGNSA come from the germline V gene. This CDR3 has 15 amino acids. Trimming took 3 bases from V and 1 from J, leaving 10 bases between them. The CDR3 nucleotides are TGTGCCAGCAGCTTTGATGGACAGTCCTACAATGAGCAGTTCTTC. This translates into CASSFDGQSYNEQFF.